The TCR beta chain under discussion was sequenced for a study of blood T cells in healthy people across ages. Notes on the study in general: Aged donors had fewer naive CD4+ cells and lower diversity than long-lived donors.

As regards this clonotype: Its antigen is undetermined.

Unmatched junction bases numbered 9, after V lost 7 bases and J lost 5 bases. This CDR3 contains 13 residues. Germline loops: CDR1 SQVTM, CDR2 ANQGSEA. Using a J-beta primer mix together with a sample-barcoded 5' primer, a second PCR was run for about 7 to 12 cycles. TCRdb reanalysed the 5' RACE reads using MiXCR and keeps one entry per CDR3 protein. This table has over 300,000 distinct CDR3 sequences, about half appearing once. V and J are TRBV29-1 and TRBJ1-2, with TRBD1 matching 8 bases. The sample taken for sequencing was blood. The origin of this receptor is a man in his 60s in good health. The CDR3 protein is CSDGTGVGYGYTF. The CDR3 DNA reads TGCAGCGATGGGACAGGAGTGGGGTATGGCTACACCTTC.